Shown below are 23 T cell receptor beta chains from a single sample sequenced in a study of OX40 agonist ivuxolimab in advanced cancers. TCRdb's copy holds only in-frame clones and misses some; the assay was immunoSEQ multiplex PCR. The sample lists 55,000 to 70,000 clones, roughly 81% seen once, with roughly 4.5% in the top ten. The source was CD4+ or CD8+ T cells sorted from blood, collected in a trial of the OX40 agonist ivuxolimab. The receptors were gathered from an adult with an advanced solid tumor such as melanoma, head and neck, liver or kidney cancer.

V usage is TRBV19 and J usage is TRBJ2-1; 10 bases align to TRBD2. This CDR3 spans 17 amino acids. V lost 1 base to trimming and J lost 8 bases; unmatched junction nucleotides: 11. Germline values: CDR1 LNHDA, CDR2 SQIVND (reference sequence). CDR3 loop: CASSIGLLAGVSYEQFF. As DNA, the CDR3 is TGTGCCAGTAGTATAGGCTTGCTAGCGGGAGTGAGCTATGAGCAGTTCTTC.

The rearrangement uses TRBV10-3 and TRBJ1-3; TRBD1 matches 7 bases. The CDR3 spans 15 residues. Germline CDR1 is ENHRY and CDR2 is SYGVKD. The trim removed 4 bases at V and 3 bases at J, leaving 6 bases unmatched. In DNA, the CDR3 is TGTGCCATCAGTGGAACAGGGGCGTTTGGAAACACCATATATTTT. Its protein product is CAISGTGAFGNTIYF.

This clone was picked up a small number of times. This chain connects TRBV10-3 to TRBJ2-2; D remains ambiguous. CDR1 and CDR2 from the germline V gene are ENHRY and SYGVKD. This CDR3 is built from 11 residues. V was shortened by 8 bases and J by 4 bases, with 5 bases between the two germline ends. CDR3 sequence: CAIESTGELFF. CDR3 bases: TGTGCCATCGAGAGCACCGGGGAGCTGTTTTTT.

The chain uses TRBV19 and TRBJ1-2; D is perhaps TRBD1 (6 bases). The length of the CDR3 is 17 residues. Germline-derived CDR1 and CDR2 are LNHDA and SQIVND (reference sequence). With 4 bases removed from V and 4 bases from J, the gap between germline ends came to 22 bases. CDR3 sequence reads: CASSTRRSGGVSYGYTF. DNA for the CDR3: TGTGCCAGTAGTACCCGCCGGTCGGGGGGCGTTAGCTATGGCTACACCTTC. Complete variable domain (other parts from reference TRBV19 and TRBJ1-2): DGGITQSPKYLFRKEGQNVTLSCEQNLNHDAMYWYRQDPGQGLRLIYYSQIVNDFQKGDIAEGYSVSREKKESFPLTVTSAQKNPTAFYLCASSTRRSGGVSYGYTFGSGTRLTVV.

The chain links TRBV4-1 to TRBJ1-6, with D uncertain. Per germline, CDR1 MGHRA and CDR2 YSYEKL. The CDR3 consists of 16 residues. The V gene lost 3 bases and the J gene lost 7 bases, with 16 bases spanning the gap. The CDR3 here is CASSHPTRRMNSPLHF. The DNA for the CDR3 is TGCGCCAGCAGCCACCCCACACGACGGATGAATTCACCCCTCCACTTT.

The chain carries TRBV30 and TRBJ1-2; tentatively, D is TRBD1 (5 bases). CDR1 GTSNPN and CDR2 SVGIG come from the germline V gene (reference sequence). V lost 5 bases and J lost 0, with 13 bases in between. This CDR3 has 14 residues. In nucleotides, the CDR3 is TGTGCCTGGGGGGGAACAAGGGCTAACTATGGCTACACCTTC. The encoded protein is CAWGGTRANYGYTF.

The rearrangement joins TRBV27 to TRBJ1-5; D not resolved. This CDR3 is built from 14 residues. Germline V gene data show CDR1 as MNHEY and CDR2 as SMNVEV (reference sequence). V was shortened by 3 bases and J by 0 bases, with 6 bases between the two germline ends. The CDR3 region is CASSFRLSNQPQHF. CDR3 bases: TGTGCCAGCAGTTTCCGACTTAGCAATCAGCCCCAGCATTTT.

This chain uses TRBV7-8 with TRBJ2-6; D perhaps matches TRBD2 (6 bases). Trimming took off 4 bases at V and 0 bases at J, with 13 bases between the two ends. The CDR3 loop spans 17 amino acids. Germline CDR1 SGHVS, CDR2 FQNEAQ. CDR3 sequence (DNA): TGTGCCAGCAGCTCGGGACTCCGGATCTCTGGGGCCAACGTCCTGACTTTC. Its protein product is CASSSGLRISGANVLTF.

V gene TRBV9 combines with J gene TRBJ2-7; D gene unclear. CDR1 and CDR2 from the germline V gene are SGDLS and YYNGEE. This CDR3 comprises 14 residues. The V and J ends lost 3 bases and 2 bases respectively, with 12 bases between them. The CDR3 spells CASSGSGETYEQYF. CDR3 sequence (DNA): TGTGCCAGCAGCGGCTCTGGGGAAACCTACGAGCAGTACTTC.

The genes are TRBV18 and TRBJ2-5; possibly TRBD2 for D (5 bases). This CDR3 has 13 amino acids. Trimming pared 4 bases from V and 3 bases from J, leaving 9 bases between. Germline V gene data show CDR1 as KGHSH and CDR2 as LQKENI. The CDR3 nucleotides read TGTGCCAGCTCACGAGCGGCGGAAGAGACCCAGTACTTC. Protein sequence: CASSRAAEETQYF.

In its sample, this clone was seen a few times. This chain uses TRBV7-6 with TRBJ1-4, with TRBD1 matching over 8 bases. CDR3 length: 15 residues. V shed 0 bases and J 15 bases; nucleotides not matched to a gene: 12. Germline lookup yields CDR1 SGHVS and CDR2 FNYEAQ. The CDR3 spells CASSLAIGQGQSVFF. The CDR3 DNA reads as TGTGCCAGCAGCTTAGCGATAGGACAGGGACAATCGGTGTTTTTT.

The CDR3 loop is CASSSPPWTKARQPQHF. The DNA of the CDR3 is TGTGCCAGCAGTTCCCCCCCCTGGACTAAGGCCCGTCAGCCCCAGCATTTT. The chain is built from TRBV28 and TRBJ1-5, with no clear D. The length of the CDR3 is 17 residues. Per the germline V gene, CDR1 is MDHEN and CDR2 is SYDVKM. Trimming shortened V by 4 bases and J by 6 bases, and 22 bases separated the two germline ends. Using reference TRBV28 and TRBJ1-5 for the parts outside the CDR3, the full variable domain is DVKVTQSSRYLVKRTGEKVFLECVQDMDHENMFWYRQDPGLGLRLIYFSYDVKMKEKGDIPEGYSVSREKKERFSLILESASTNQTSMYLCASSSPPWTKARQPQHFGDGTRLSIL.

The chain recombines TRBV5-4 with TRBJ1-3; D gene unclear. Per germline, CDR1 SGHNT and CDR2 YYREEE (reference sequence). Trimming left V 0 bases short and J 0 bases short, with 13 bases between. The length of the CDR3 is 17 residues. The CDR3 nucleotides read TGTGCCAGCAGCTTGGGGAGAGGTGGAGGCTCTGGAAACACCATATATTTT. Translating it yields CASSLGRGGGSGNTIYF.

The V gene is TRBV7-9, the J gene TRBJ2-5; the D gene is possibly TRBD1 (7 bases). Germline CDR1 and CDR2: SEHNR and FQNEAQ (reference sequence). This CDR3 is built from 14 residues. Trimming shortened V by 5 bases and J by 4 bases, and 14 bases separated the two germline ends. This CDR3 is CASSEARGAETQYF. The CDR3 nucleotides are TGTGCCAGCAGCGAAGCCAGGGGGGCAGAGACCCAGTACTTC. The variable domain in full, with the rest retrieved from reference TRBV7-9 and TRBJ2-5, is DTGVSQNPRHKITKRGQNVTFRCDPISEHNRLYWYRQTLGQGPEFLTYFQNEAQLEKSRLLSDRFSAERPKGSFSTLEIQRTEQGDSAMYLCASSEARGAETQYFGPGTRLLVL.

The genes are TRBV19 and TRBJ2-1, with D possibly being TRBD1 (8 bases). The germline CDR1 and CDR2 sequences are LNHDA and SQIVND (reference sequence). This CDR3 is 15 amino acids long. The V gene lost 4 bases and the J gene lost 4 bases, with 14 bases spanning the gap. The CDR3 region has the DNA TGTGCCAGTAGTACTACAGGGGGGGGGTACAATGAGCAGTTCTTC. The encoded protein is CASSTTGGGYNEQFF.

The V gene is TRBV4-1, the J gene TRBJ2-7; maybe TRBD2 (6 bases). This CDR3 region has 16 residues. V lost 4 bases and J 3 bases, leaving 19 bases between the germline ends. The germline V gene has CDR1 MGHRA and CDR2 YSYEKL. In nucleotides, the CDR3 is TGCGCCAGCAGCCCCCACCCTCGCGGGAAGGTCTACGAGCAGTACTTC. Translating gives CASSPHPRGKVYEQYF.

This rearrangement joins TRBV12-5 to TRBJ2-5; 9 nucleotides line up with TRBD1. Unmatched junction bases numbered 7, after V lost 2 bases and J lost 3 bases. Germline values: CDR1 LGHNT, CDR2 FRNRAP. CDR3 length: 16 amino acids. The CDR3 nucleotides are TGTGCTAGTGGTTTGCGTCCGGACAGGGGAGAAGAGACCCAGTACTTC. Residues: CASGLRPDRGEETQYF.

This clone has a handful of counts. The rearrangement joins TRBV7-2 to TRBJ2-1; no firm D call. The V gene's germline CDR1 is SGHTA and CDR2 FQGNSA. The CDR3 has 12 residues. Between the trimmed V and J ends, which lost 5 bases and 6 bases, there was a span of 8 bases. As DNA, the CDR3 is TGTGCCAGCAGCCCCCTACGCAATGAGCAGTTCTTC. This encodes CASSPLRNEQFF. The whole variable domain, remainder taken from reference TRBV7-2 and TRBJ2-1, is GAGVSQSPSNKVTEKGKDVELRCDPISGHTALYWYRQSLGQGLEFLIYFQGNSAPDKSGLPSDRFSAERTGGSVSTLTIQRTQQEDSAVYLCASSPLRNEQFFGPGTRLTVL.

The V and J genes are TRBV21-1 and TRBJ1-1; TRBD1, the D gene given by the table, was not confirmed from the DNA. TRBV21-1 corresponds to a pseudogene. The CDR3 runs 15 residues. CDR3 nucleotide sequence: TGTGCCAGCAGGATCCACAGGGGCAGGAACACTGAAGCTTTCTTT. Its translation: CASRIHRGRNTEAFF.

CDR3 sequence (DNA): TGTGCCAGCAGCTTTCGAGGGGGTGCTAATGAAAAACTGTTTTTT. This encodes CASSFRGGANEKLFF. This chain links TRBV13 with TRBJ1-4; D perhaps matches TRBD1 (6 bases). The germline V gene has CDR1 PRHDT and CDR2 FYEKMQ (reference sequence). V gave up 3 bases and J gave up 3 bases, with 11 bases separating them. The length of the CDR3 is 15 residues.

The rearrangement links TRBV27 to TRBJ2-5, with D perhaps matching TRBD2 (6 bases). Germline V gene data show CDR1 as MNHEY and CDR2 as SMNVEV (reference sequence). The CDR3 contains 12 residues. The V end was cut by 5 bases, the J end by 7 bases, with 11 bases between. The CDR3 here is CASSGAGSTQYF. The CDR3 DNA sequence: TGTGCCAGCAGTGGTGCGGGGTCGACCCAGTACTTC.

The CDR3 is CASSDSGTYSYNEQFF. CDR3 sequence (DNA): TGTGCCAGCAGTGATTCCGGGACCTACTCCTACAATGAGCAGTTCTTC. This chain joins TRBV6-1 and TRBJ2-1; D may be TRBD1 or TRBD2 (5 bases each). Germline V lookup: CDR1 MNHNS, CDR2 SASEGT. V lost 3 bases to trimming and J lost 0 bases, with 12 bases between them. The CDR3 is made up of 16 amino acids.

This chain connects TRBV4-3 to TRBJ2-3, with TRBD1 matching 9 bases. CDR1 and CDR2 from the germline V gene are LGHNA and YSLEER. V lost 0 bases, J lost 1 base, and 2 bases stayed unmatched. The CDR3 runs to 16 residues. CDR3 in amino acids: CASSQEGTGRTDTQYF. The CDR3 DNA follows: TGCGCCAGCAGCCAAGAAGGGACAGGGCGCACAGATACGCAGTATTTT.